The entry that follows covers one T cell receptor beta chain sequence. Its antigen is unknown. These data belong to a study of cytotoxic CD8 clonotypes in ibrutinib-treated CLL. Overall study context: Researchers reported ten to twelve relapsed/refractory and approximately 16 treatment-naive patients, 17 of them IGHV unmutated. Response material was collected after a median 12 months of treatment, range 6 to 36. Results showed around 24 partial and 2 complete responses; following median approximately 69 months, 14 remained remitted, approximately twelve advanced.

TCRdb's table, derived via immunoSEQ multiplex PCR, lists solely in-frame clones and lacks some. The sample carries about 140,000 clones, approximately 75% recorded once. Study-wide points: Few clonotypes were public, and these shrank or held steady under treatment.

The starting material was PBMCs, obtained after 12 months of ibrutinib treatment. The receptor was isolated from a human donor with chronic lymphocytic leukemia.

The CDR3: CASSHRQVGSSYNEQFF. In DNA, the CDR3 is TGCGCCAGCAGCCACCGACAGGTCGGGAGCTCCTACAATGAGCAGTTCTTC. The V and J genes are TRBV4-1 and TRBJ2-1; D tentatively reads TRBD1 or TRBD2 (6 bases each). Germline V lookup: CDR1 MGHRA, CDR2 YSYEKL. This CDR3 has 17 residues. V was trimmed by 3 bases and J by 0 bases, leaving 15 bases between them.